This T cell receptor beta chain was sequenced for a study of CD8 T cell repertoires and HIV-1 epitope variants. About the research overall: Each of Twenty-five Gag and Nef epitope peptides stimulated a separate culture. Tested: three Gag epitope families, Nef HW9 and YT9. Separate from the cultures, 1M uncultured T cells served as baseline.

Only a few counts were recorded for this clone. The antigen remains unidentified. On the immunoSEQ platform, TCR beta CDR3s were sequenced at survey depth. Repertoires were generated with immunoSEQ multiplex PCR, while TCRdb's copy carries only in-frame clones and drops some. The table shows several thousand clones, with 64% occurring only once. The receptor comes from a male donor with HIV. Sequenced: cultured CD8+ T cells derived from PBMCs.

The CDR3 here is CASSLGGINEKLFF. The CDR3 DNA sequence: TGTGCCAGCAGCTTAGGAGGAATTAATGAAAAACTGTTTTTT. This chain uses TRBV7-9 with TRBJ1-4; D unclear. This CDR3 comprises 14 residues. CDR1 is SEHNR, CDR2 FQNEAQ, per germline (reference sequence). V gave up 1 base and J gave up 4 bases, with 7 bases separating them.